Listed below are T cell receptor beta chains from one sample, sequenced in a study of control samples from healthy donors and cancer patients. Sequencing used immunoSEQ multiplex PCR; TCRdb keeps in-frame clones, though not all of them. The sample includes some 160,000 clones, 80% to 95% seen only once; the top ten take roughly 0.64%. The sequenced sample consisted of blood. These receptors came from a woman in her 30s in good health. Both conserved end residues are part of each CDR3. The D gene is left open where the match is weak. Where a row states a size, it is once, few, many or the class of an expanded clone; other rows omit it.

cdr3_nt: TGTGCCAGCAGCTACTCTAGCGGGATCGGGCAAGAGACCCAGTACTTC
cdr3_aa: CASSYSSGIGQETQYF
j_call: TRBJ2-5
d_call: TRBD2
clone_size: NA
v_call: TRBV28

cdr3_nt: TGCAGCGTTCAGACGGAATTAAATCAGCCCCAGCATTTT
cdr3_aa: CSVQTELNQPQHF
j_call: TRBJ1-5
d_call: NA
clone_size: NA
v_call: TRBV29-1

cdr3_nt: TGTGCCAGTAGTATGCGACAGGCCGACTACGAGCAGTACTTC
cdr3_aa: CASSMRQADYEQYF
j_call: TRBJ2-7
d_call: NA
clone_size: NA
v_call: TRBV19

cdr3_nt: TGTGCCAGCAGCCGGGACGGCCAGCAATATGTAAAACTGTTTTTT
cdr3_aa: CASSRDGQQYVKLFF
j_call: TRBJ1-4
d_call: NA
clone_size: NA
v_call: TRBV4-2

cdr3_nt: TGCGCCAGCAGCCAGCCCAGAACGGCAGGGGACACCGGGGAGCTGTTTTTT
cdr3_aa: CASSQPRTAGDTGELFF
j_call: TRBJ2-2
d_call: NA
clone_size: NA
v_call: TRBV4-1

cdr3_nt: TGTGCCAGCAGTTCACCCATGTTGAACACTGAAGCTTTCTTT
cdr3_aa: CASSSPMLNTEAFF
j_call: TRBJ1-1
d_call: NA
clone_size: few
v_call: TRBV27

cdr3_nt: TGTGCCAGCAGTTTATTGGACAGGGGCAATGAAAAACTGTTTTTT
cdr3_aa: CASSLLDRGNEKLFF
j_call: TRBJ1-4
d_call: TRBD1
clone_size: NA
v_call: TRBV28

cdr3_nt: TGTGCCAGTGAACCTAGAAGGGGGCGCGGAGCTTTCTTT
cdr3_aa: CASEPRRGRGAFF
j_call: TRBJ1-1
d_call: TRBD1
clone_size: NA
v_call: TRBV19

cdr3_nt: TGCGCCAGCAGCCAAGATCTTAAGGAAGCGGGAGGGCCGGATGAGCAGTTCTTC
cdr3_aa: CASSQDLKEAGGPDEQFF
j_call: TRBJ2-1
d_call: TRBD2
clone_size: NA
v_call: TRBV4-1

cdr3_nt: TGTGCCAGCAGGAGGGACAGAAATACCGGGGAGCTGTTTTTT
cdr3_aa: CASRRDRNTGELFF
j_call: TRBJ2-2
d_call: TRBD1
clone_size: NA
v_call: TRBV2

cdr3_nt: TGTGCCTGGAGTGGGGGGGACTACGAGCAGTACTTC
cdr3_aa: CAWSGGDYEQYF
j_call: TRBJ2-7
d_call: NA
clone_size: NA
v_call: TRBV30

cdr3_nt: TGTGCCAGCAGTTTAGGACCTGGCCCAAACTCCTACAATGAGCAGTTCTTC
cdr3_aa: CASSLGPGPNSYNEQFF
j_call: TRBJ2-1
d_call: NA
clone_size: NA
v_call: TRBV28

cdr3_nt: TGTGCCAGCAGTACTAGCGGCTTATACAATGAGCAGTTCTTC
cdr3_aa: CASSTSGLYNEQFF
j_call: TRBJ2-1
d_call: TRBD2
clone_size: NA
v_call: TRBV6-5

cdr3_nt: TGTGCCAGCAGCTTACCTAGCGGGAGGCCTAACAATGAGCAGTTCTTC
cdr3_aa: CASSLPSGRPNNEQFF
j_call: TRBJ2-1
d_call: TRBD2
clone_size: NA
v_call: TRBV7-2

cdr3_nt: TGTGCCTGGAGTCTAGATACCGGAAATGAGCAGTTCTTC
cdr3_aa: CAWSLDTGNEQFF
j_call: TRBJ2-1
d_call: NA
clone_size: NA
v_call: TRBV30

cdr3_nt: TGCGCCAGCAGCCCCGGGACAGCCGTAACTAATGAAAAACTGTTTTTT
cdr3_aa: CASSPGTAVTNEKLFF
j_call: TRBJ1-4
d_call: TRBD1
clone_size: NA
v_call: TRBV5-1

cdr3_nt: TGTGCCAGCAGCACGAGCGGGAGCTCCTCAGATACGCAGTATTTT
cdr3_aa: CASSTSGSSSDTQYF
j_call: TRBJ2-3
d_call: TRBD2
clone_size: NA
v_call: TRBV28

cdr3_nt: TGCAGTGCTAGTAGGGACTACAATGAGCAGTTCTTC
cdr3_aa: CSASRDYNEQFF
j_call: TRBJ2-1
d_call: NA
clone_size: NA
v_call: TRBV20-1

cdr3_nt: TGTGCTAGTGGTTTGCTCGGCTGGGGAGCGGGAAGAAACTACGAGCAGTACTTC
cdr3_aa: CASGLLGWGAGRNYEQYF
j_call: TRBJ2-7
d_call: TRBD2
clone_size: NA
v_call: TRBV12-5

cdr3_nt: TGTGCCAGCAGTCTGCCAGTCGATTCACCCCTCCACTTT
cdr3_aa: CASSLPVDSPLHF
j_call: TRBJ1-6
d_call: NA
clone_size: NA
v_call: TRBV28

cdr3_nt: TGTGCCAGCGGCAGGGGCTACGAGCAGTACTTC
cdr3_aa: CASGRGYEQYF
j_call: TRBJ2-7
d_call: NA
clone_size: NA
v_call: TRBV7-9

cdr3_nt: TGCGCCAAAGGACTAGCGGGACCCTACGAGCAGTACTTC
cdr3_aa: CAKGLAGPYEQYF
j_call: TRBJ2-7
d_call: TRBD2
clone_size: NA
v_call: TRBV4-1

cdr3_nt: TGTGCCAGCAGCGTCGACAGCGGGAGGGCCTGGGAGCAGTACTTC
cdr3_aa: CASSVDSGRAWEQYF
j_call: TRBJ2-7
d_call: TRBD2
clone_size: NA
v_call: TRBV9

cdr3_nt: TGTGCCAGCAGCCAAGAACTAGCGCTTCCCACAGATACGCAGTATTTT
cdr3_aa: CASSQELALPTDTQYF
j_call: TRBJ2-3
d_call: TRBD2
clone_size: NA
v_call: TRBV3-1/TRBV3-2

cdr3_nt: TGTGCCAGTAGTTGGACTAGCGGAGGTCCAGATACGCAGTATTTT
cdr3_aa: CASSWTSGGPDTQYF
j_call: TRBJ2-3
d_call: TRBD2
clone_size: NA
v_call: TRBV19

cdr3_nt: TGTGCCAGTAGTATCCAGGGAGGATACGAGCAGTACTTC
cdr3_aa: CASSIQGGYEQYF
j_call: TRBJ2-7
d_call: NA
clone_size: NA
v_call: TRBV19

cdr3_nt: TGTGCCAGTAGTATGCCTGGCCAGCCCCAGCATTTT
cdr3_aa: CASSMPGQPQHF
j_call: TRBJ1-5
d_call: NA
clone_size: NA
v_call: TRBV19

cdr3_nt: TGTGCCAGCAGCCAAGATCCTGGGAGAGAGACCCAGTACTTC
cdr3_aa: CASSQDPGRETQYF
j_call: TRBJ2-5
d_call: NA
clone_size: once
v_call: TRBV3-1/TRBV3-2

cdr3_nt: TGTGCCAGCAGCCAAGAGTTAGGGAGCGGGATAGGTTACAATGAGCAGTTCTTC
cdr3_aa: CASSQELGSGIGYNEQFF
j_call: TRBJ2-1
d_call: TRBD2
clone_size: NA
v_call: TRBV4-2

cdr3_nt: TGTGCCAGCAGCTTAGGGGGAATAGCGGGGGTTTCGCCGTTCTTC
cdr3_aa: CASSLGGIAGVSPFF
j_call: TRBJ2-1
d_call: TRBD2
clone_size: NA
v_call: TRBV28

cdr3_nt: TGTGCCAGCAGGAGACAGGTTCAATATCAGCCCCAGCATTTT
cdr3_aa: CASRRQVQYQPQHF
j_call: TRBJ1-5
d_call: NA
clone_size: once
v_call: TRBV28

cdr3_nt: TGTGCCAGCAGCGTATCACCCCTGGGCGGGCCGGCCTACGAGCAGTACTTC
cdr3_aa: CASSVSPLGGPAYEQYF
j_call: TRBJ2-7
d_call: NA
clone_size: once
v_call: TRBV9

cdr3_nt: TGTGCCAGCAGCGACCTGAGGAATTCACCCCTCCACTTT
cdr3_aa: CASSDLRNSPLHF
j_call: TRBJ1-6
d_call: NA
clone_size: NA
v_call: TRBV2

cdr3_nt: TGTGCCAGCAGTTCCGGACAGTACTACGAGCAGTACTTC
cdr3_aa: CASSSGQYYEQYF
j_call: TRBJ2-7
d_call: NA
clone_size: NA
v_call: TRBV27

cdr3_nt: TGTGCCAGCAGTTCGTCAGGGGGCCTCGAGACCCAGTACTTC
cdr3_aa: CASSSSGGLETQYF
j_call: TRBJ2-5
d_call: TRBD1
clone_size: NA
v_call: TRBV27

cdr3_nt: TGTGCCAGCAGCCAGTGGGACTCAAACACCGGGGAGCTGTTTTTT
cdr3_aa: CASSQWDSNTGELFF
j_call: TRBJ2-2
d_call: NA
clone_size: NA
v_call: TRBV3-1/TRBV3-2

cdr3_nt: TGTGCCAGCTCCGGGACAGGGGGCGGACAGCCCCAGCATTTT
cdr3_aa: CASSGTGGGQPQHF
j_call: TRBJ1-5
d_call: TRBD1
clone_size: NA
v_call: TRBV19

cdr3_nt: TGTGCCAGCAGGACCACAGGGGTTTCCTCCTACAATGAGCAGTTCTTC
cdr3_aa: CASRTTGVSSYNEQFF
j_call: TRBJ2-1
d_call: TRBD1
clone_size: NA
v_call: TRBV7-9

cdr3_nt: TGTGCCAGCAGTGAAAGGTCAGGGGGGGCAGATACGCAGTATTTT
cdr3_aa: CASSERSGGADTQYF
j_call: TRBJ2-3
d_call: NA
clone_size: NA
v_call: TRBV6-1

cdr3_nt: TGTGCCAGCCAGGTCCAGGGCCGTTCTTCCAATCAGCCCCAGCATTTT
cdr3_aa: CASQVQGRSSNQPQHF
j_call: TRBJ1-5
d_call: NA
clone_size: few
v_call: TRBV2

cdr3_nt: TGCGCCAGCAGCTTCACGGGGCAAGAGACCCAGTACTTC
cdr3_aa: CASSFTGQETQYF
j_call: TRBJ2-5
d_call: NA
clone_size: NA
v_call: TRBV5-1

cdr3_nt: TGCGCCAGCAGCCAAGATTCGGGTGGCTCTGGAAACACCATATATTTT
cdr3_aa: CASSQDSGGSGNTIYF
j_call: TRBJ1-3
d_call: NA
clone_size: NA
v_call: TRBV4-3

cdr3_nt: TGTGCCAGCGCCGAGGGGGGCCCCCCCTACAATGAGCAGTTCTTC
cdr3_aa: CASAEGGPPYNEQFF
j_call: TRBJ2-1
d_call: NA
clone_size: NA
v_call: TRBV27

cdr3_nt: TGTGCCAGCAGTGACAGTGTTGGAGGCTACAATGAGCAGTTCTTC
cdr3_aa: CASSDSVGGYNEQFF
j_call: TRBJ2-1
d_call: NA
clone_size: NA
v_call: TRBV6-4

cdr3_nt: TGTGCCAGCACGGAATACTCCTACGAGCAGTACTTC
cdr3_aa: CASTEYSYEQYF
j_call: TRBJ2-7
d_call: NA
clone_size: NA
v_call: TRBV2

cdr3_nt: TGTGCCAGCAGCCGCTCTAGCGGCTCCCCAGATACGCAGTATTTT
cdr3_aa: CASSRSSGSPDTQYF
j_call: TRBJ2-3
d_call: TRBD2
clone_size: NA
v_call: TRBV11-2